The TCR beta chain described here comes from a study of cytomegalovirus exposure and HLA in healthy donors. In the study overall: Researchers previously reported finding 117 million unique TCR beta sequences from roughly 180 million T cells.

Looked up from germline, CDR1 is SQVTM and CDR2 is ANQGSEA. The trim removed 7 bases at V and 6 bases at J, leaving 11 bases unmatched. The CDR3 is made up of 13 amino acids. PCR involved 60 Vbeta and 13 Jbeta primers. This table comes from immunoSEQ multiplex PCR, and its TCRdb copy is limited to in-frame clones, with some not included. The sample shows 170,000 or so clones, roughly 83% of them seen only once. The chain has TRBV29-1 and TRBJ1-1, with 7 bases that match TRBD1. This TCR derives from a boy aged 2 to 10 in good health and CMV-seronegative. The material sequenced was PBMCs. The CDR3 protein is CSGVGQATPEAFF. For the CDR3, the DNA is TGCAGCGGCGTCGGACAGGCCACCCCTGAAGCTTTCTTT.